This T cell receptor (beta chain) was sequenced for a study of cytomegalovirus exposure and HLA in healthy donors. The CDR3 extends over 13 amino acids. The V and J ends lost 0 bases and 3 bases respectively, with 9 bases between them. Germline lookup yields CDR1 GTSNPN and CDR2 SVGIG (reference sequence). This clone has just one count. The PCR used 60 Vbeta and 13 Jbeta primers. Sequencing used immunoSEQ multiplex PCR; TCRdb keeps in-frame clones, though not all of them. The repertoire includes roughly 100,000 clones, 65% to 80% of them detected once, and roughly 3.6% sits in the top ten. The TCR sequence derives from a man in his 60s in good health and CMV-seronegative. What was sequenced was PBMCs. The gene calls are TRBV30 and TRBJ2-7; no clear D gene. The DNA of the CDR3 is TGTGCCTGGAGTGTCTCCCCACTCTACGAGCAGTACTTC. This gives the protein CAWSVSPLYEQYF.